The rows below give T cell receptor beta chains drawn from one sample of a study of CD8+ T cells in alopecia areata. Profiling relied on immunoSEQ multiplex PCR, and the TCRdb table lists in-frame clones only, not all of them. The table lists hundreds of thousands of clones, around two thirds of them singletons. Material: CD4+ T cells sorted from blood, obtained at week 0. All receptors derive from a human donor with alopecia areata. CDR3s include the opening cysteine and the closing phenylalanine or tryptophan. D genes are given only for firm matches. The listing skips clone size in some rows; elsewhere it reads once, few, many or a size class.

>-|-|TRBJ2-3|TRBV29-1
TGCAGCGTTGATGGGGTACTAGCGCAGTATTTT
CSVDGVLAQYF
>TRBD2|-|TRBJ2-7|TRBV7-9
TGTGCCAGCAGCCTAGCGGGGAAGAGCTCCTACGAGCAGTACTTC
CASSLAGKSSYEQYF
>TRBD1|-|TRBJ1-5|TRBV7-9
TGTGCCAGCAGCAGTTACGGACAGGGGGCCAATCAGCCCCAGCATTTT
CASSSYGQGANQPQHF
>TRBD2|few|TRBJ2-3|TRBV29-1
TGCAGCGTTGATTTGGGCGGGGGAATCACAGATACGCAGTATTTT
CSVDLGGGITDTQYF
>-|-|TRBJ2-1|TRBV28
TGTGCCAGCAGTCGCACCCACGGTGAGCAGTTCTTC
CASSRTHGEQFF
>TRBD2|-|TRBJ2-1|TRBV5-1
TGCGCCAGCAGCTGGGGACTAGCGGGATCCAATGAGCAGTTCTTC
CASSWGLAGSNEQFF
>-|-|TRBJ1-1|TRBV30
TGTGCCTGGAGAAGGGGAGCGAGTAACACTGAAGCTTTCTTT
CAWRRGASNTEAFF
>-|-|TRBJ2-1|TRBV2
TGTGCCAGCAGTGAACAGGACAATGAGCAGTTCTTC
CASSEQDNEQFF
>-|-|TRBJ1-2|TRBV29-1
TGCAGCGTTGAAGACAGGGTCGATGGCTACACCTTC
CSVEDRVDGYTF
>-|-|TRBJ2-2|TRBV15
TGTGCCACCAGCAGAGGGGACACCGGGGAGCTGTTTTTT
CATSRGDTGELFF
>-|once|TRBJ2-2|TRBV7-2
TGTGCCAGCAGCTTACGCGGGACAGCCACCGGGGAGCTGTTTTTT
CASSLRGTATGELFF
>TRBD1|few|TRBJ1-2|TRBV5-1
TGCGCCAGCAGCTTGGGACAGGGAAGACCTGGCTACACCTTC
CASSLGQGRPGYTF
>-|-|TRBJ1-6|TRBV30
TGTGCCTGGAGTGGGGGGCATAATTCACCCCTCCACTTT
CAWSGGHNSPLHF
>-|-|TRBJ1-1|TRBV29-1
TGCAGCGTTGAATTTCCAGGGCGGACTGAAGCTTTCTTT
CSVEFPGRTEAFF
>TRBD2|-|TRBJ2-7|TRBV30
TGTGCCTGGAGATCCAGCGGGGCGGGCTACGAGCAGTACTTC
CAWRSSGAGYEQYF
>-|once|TRBJ2-5|TRBV18
TGTGCCAGCTCACTAGAGCGTCGGGAGACCCAGTACTTC
CASSLERRETQYF
>-|-|TRBJ2-3|TRBV29-1
TGCAGCGTTGAGGAGACGGGCCGGGGCACAGATACGCAGTATTTT
CSVEETGRGTDTQYF
>-|-|TRBJ1-1|TRBV30
TGTGCCTGGAGGGTCCGGGGCACTGAAGCTTTCTTT
CAWRVRGTEAFF
>-|-|TRBJ1-1|TRBV4-3
TGCGCCAGCAGCCAAGGATGGGACGCTGAAGCTTTCTTT
CASSQGWDAEAFF
>TRBD1|-|TRBJ1-2|TRBV2
TGTGCCAGCAGTGAAGTGGGACAGATCCCCTATGGCTACACCTTC
CASSEVGQIPYGYTF
>-|-|TRBJ2-5|TRBV18
TGTGCCAGCTCACCAAAGGGACCGGGAGAGACCCAGTACTTC
CASSPKGPGETQYF
>TRBD2|-|TRBJ2-3|TRBV9
TGTGCCAGCAGCCCCTGGACGGGGGGTAGCACAGATACGCAGTATTTT
CASSPWTGGSTDTQYF
>-|-|TRBJ2-7|TRBV6-6
TGTGCCAGCAGTAACAGCTACGAGCAGTACTTC
CASSNSYEQYF
>-|few|TRBJ2-3|TRBV30
TGTGCCTGGAGTGTAGGAGGGGGGAGCACAGATACGCAGTATTTT
CAWSVGGGSTDTQYF
>TRBD1|-|TRBJ1-2|TRBV13
TGTGCCAGCAGCACCTGGGACAGGCCTAACTATGGCTACACCTTC
CASSTWDRPNYGYTF
>TRBD1|-|TRBJ1-6|TRBV2
TGTGCCAGCACCAGGGACAGGGAATTTAATTCACCCCTCCACTTT
CASTRDREFNSPLHF
>TRBD1|-|TRBJ1-2|TRBV5-1
TGCGCCAGCAGCACGGGACAGGATTCATATGGCTACACCTTC
CASSTGQDSYGYTF
>-|-|TRBJ1-1|TRBV30
TGTGCCTGGAGCCAACAGGCGGGACTTACTGAAGCTTTCTTT
CAWSQQAGLTEAFF
>-|-|TRBJ2-3|TRBV30
TGTGCCTGGAGGGAGGGAGGCGCAGATACGCAGTATTTT
CAWREGGADTQYF
>-|-|TRBJ2-5|TRBV18
TGTGCCAGCTCACCACCCACGCGGGAGACCCAGTACTTC
CASSPPTRETQYF
>TRBD1|once|TRBJ2-3|TRBV5-6
TGTGCCAGCAGGGAGACAGGGGCGATGACAGATACGCAGTATTTT
CASRETGAMTDTQYF
>-|-|TRBJ1-5|TRBV10-3
TGTGCCATCAGTGGAGGGGATGGCAATCAGCCCCAGCATTTT
CAISGGDGNQPQHF
>-|-|TRBJ2-5|TRBV29-1
TGCAGCGTTGAAATCGTCGGCGGAGAGGGCCAGTACTTC
CSVEIVGGEGQYF
>-|once|TRBJ1-2|TRBV5-6
TGTGCCAGCAGCTTGGACCGCTATGGCTACACCTTC
CASSLDRYGYTF
>-|-|TRBJ1-4|TRBV29-1
TGCAGTGCGAGTAATGAAAAACTGTTTTTT
CSASNEKLFF
>-|-|TRBJ1-1|TRBV5-1
TGCGCCAGCAGCTTGTCGGCAGGGAGGACTGAAGCTTTCTTT
CASSLSAGRTEAFF
>-|-|TRBJ2-3|TRBV2
TGTGCCAGCAGTTTTAACACAGATACGCAGTATTTT
CASSFNTDTQYF
>-|once|TRBJ2-3|TRBV11-1
TGTGCCAGCAGCTTACGGATCACAGATACGCAGTATTTT
CASSLRITDTQYF
>-|-|TRBJ2-6|TRBV7-2
TGTGCCAGCAGCTTAGGACAGTCTGGCTCTGGGGCCAACGTCCTGACTTTC
CASSLGQSGSGANVLTF
>-|once|TRBJ2-2|TRBV29-1
TGCAGCGTTGTTCAGGGGACTTTCCGGGAGCTGTTTTTT
CSVVQGTFRELFF
>-|few|TRBJ1-2|TRBV25-1
TGTGCCAGCAGTGATTTATTCGGGCAGGTGGGCTACACCTTC
CASSDLFGQVGYTF